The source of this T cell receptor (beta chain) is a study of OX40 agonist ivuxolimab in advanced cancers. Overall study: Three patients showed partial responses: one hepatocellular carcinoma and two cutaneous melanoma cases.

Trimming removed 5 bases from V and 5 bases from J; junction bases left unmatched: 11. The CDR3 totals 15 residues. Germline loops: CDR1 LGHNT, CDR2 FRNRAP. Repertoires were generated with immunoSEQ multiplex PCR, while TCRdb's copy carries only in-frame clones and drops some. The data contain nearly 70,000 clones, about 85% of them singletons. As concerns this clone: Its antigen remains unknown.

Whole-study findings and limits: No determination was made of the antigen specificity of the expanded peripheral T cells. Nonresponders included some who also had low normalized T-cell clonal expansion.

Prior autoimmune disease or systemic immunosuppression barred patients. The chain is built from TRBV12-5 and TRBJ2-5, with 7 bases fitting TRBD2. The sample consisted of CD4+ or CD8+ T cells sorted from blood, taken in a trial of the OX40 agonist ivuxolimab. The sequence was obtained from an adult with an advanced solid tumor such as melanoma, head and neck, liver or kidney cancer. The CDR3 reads CASGPGAQGGETQYF. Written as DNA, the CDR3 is TGTGCTAGTGGTCCGGGCGCCCAGGGAGGGGAGACCCAGTACTTC.